The source of this TCR beta chain is a study of PD-L1 blockade in urothelial cancer. Details on this clone: Its antigen is still unknown.

The germline V gene encodes CDR1 MNHNY and CDR2 SVGAGI (reference sequence). The length of the CDR3 is 13 residues. V lost 7 bases, J lost 1 base, and 7 bases lay in between. Described time point: pretreatment peripheral blood. Generated by immunoSEQ multiplex PCR, the TCRdb table keeps only in-frame clones and is missing some. The table has fewer than 65,000 clones, over 75% seen once. Findings and limits, study-wide: Tumor-associated TCR clones expanded more in blood at 3 weeks in patients with durable benefit.

The sequence derives from an older man with urothelial cancer. The rearrangement joins TRBV6-6 to TRBJ2-2; D unresolved. The source material was PBMCs, sampled around atezolizumab (anti-PD-L1) treatment. The CDR3 DNA reads TGTGCCAGCAACACCCAGAACACCGGGGAGCTGTTTTTT. The encoded protein is CASNTQNTGELFF.